This entry features one T cell receptor beta chain sequence. Its antigen is undetermined. This CDR3 has 16 residues. Germline CDR1 SGHDN, CDR2 FVKESK. V lost 0 bases to trimming and J lost 6 bases; unmatched junction nucleotides: 2. TCRdb's table, derived via immunoSEQ multiplex PCR, lists solely in-frame clones and lacks some. Of about 200,000 clones listed, 84% are singletons. This entry is derived from a study of cytomegalovirus exposure and HLA in healthy donors. Study-level findings and limits: TCR sequences were mostly rare, though some public TCRs occurred in many donors. Cytomegalovirus status, reportedly, was diagnosed with high specificity and sensitivity by the classifier. About 150 TCR beta chains were listed as cytomegalovirus-associated.

The specimen was PBMCs. The chain has TRBV14 and TRBJ2-1; 13 bases line up with TRBD2. The TCR was taken from a woman under 40 in good health and CMV-seropositive. CDR3 loop: CASSQEGLAGPNEQFF. The CDR3 DNA sequence: TGTGCCAGCAGCCAAGAGGGACTAGCGGGACCCAATGAGCAGTTCTTC.